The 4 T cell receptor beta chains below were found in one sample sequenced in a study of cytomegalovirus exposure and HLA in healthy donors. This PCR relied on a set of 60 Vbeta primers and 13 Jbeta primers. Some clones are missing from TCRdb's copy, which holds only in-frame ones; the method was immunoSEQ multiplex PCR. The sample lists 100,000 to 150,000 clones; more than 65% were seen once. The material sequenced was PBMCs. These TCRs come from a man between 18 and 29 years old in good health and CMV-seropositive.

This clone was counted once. The CDR3: CASSESSGGTDTQYF. Here the CDR3 DNA reads TGTGCCAGCAGTGAATCTAGCGGGGGCACAGATACGCAGTATTTT. The V and J genes are TRBV25-1 and TRBJ2-3; 9 bases are shared with TRBD2. This CDR3 comprises 15 residues. Unmatched junction bases numbered 0, after V lost 1 base and J lost 1 base. CDR1 and CDR2 from the germline V gene are MGHDK and SYGVNS.

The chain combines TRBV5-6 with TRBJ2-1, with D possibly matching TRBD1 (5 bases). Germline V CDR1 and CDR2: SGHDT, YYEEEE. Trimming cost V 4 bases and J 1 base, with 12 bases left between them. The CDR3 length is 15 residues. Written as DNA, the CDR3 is TGTGCCAGCAGCCCAGGCGGACATTCCTACAATGAGCAGTTCTTC. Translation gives CASSPGGHSYNEQFF. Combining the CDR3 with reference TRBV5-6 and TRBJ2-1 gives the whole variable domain DAGVTQSPTHLIKTRGQQVTLRCSPKSGHDTVSWYQQALGQGPQFIFQYYEEEERQRGNFPDRFSGHQFPNYSSELNVNALLLGDSALYLCASSPGGHSYNEQFFGPGTRLTVL.

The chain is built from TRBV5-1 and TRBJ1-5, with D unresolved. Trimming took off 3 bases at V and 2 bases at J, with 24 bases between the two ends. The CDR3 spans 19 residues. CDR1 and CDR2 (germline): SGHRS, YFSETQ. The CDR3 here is CASSYLKELARAGNQPQHF. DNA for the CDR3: TGCGCCAGCAGCTACCTTAAAGAGTTAGCCCGCGCGGGCAATCAGCCCCAGCATTTT.

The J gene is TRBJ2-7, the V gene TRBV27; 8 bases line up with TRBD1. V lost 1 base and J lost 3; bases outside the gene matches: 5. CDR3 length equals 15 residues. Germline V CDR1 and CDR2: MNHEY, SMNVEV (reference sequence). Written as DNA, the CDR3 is TGTGCCAGCAGTTTATACGCAGGGGGCGGCTACGAGCAGTACTTC. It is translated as CASSLYAGGGYEQYF.